The rows below give T cell receptor beta chains drawn from one sample of a study of regulatory T cells in long-lasting Graves disease. TCRdb redid the calling of the multiplex PCR reads with MiXCR, one entry per CDR3 protein. The sample contains 500,000 to 700,000 distinct CDR3 sequences, roughly 15% of which appear only once. This sample was shared with a second study, whose subject was T cells in Graves' hyperthyroidism and ophthalmopathy.

The sample in question was peripheral blood mononuclear cells (PBMCs), obtained at new diagnosis, from a patient treated with antithyroid drugs. Receptors originate from a woman aged 25 to 39 with Graves disease. Each CDR3 is given with its conserved first and last residue. The D gene is left open where the match is weak. Only part of the rows carry a size: once, few, many, or a class if the clone is expanded.

j_call,clone_size,v_call,d_call,cdr3_nt,cdr3_aa
TRBJ1-5,many,TRBV7-8,.,TGTGCCAGTTGCCGGAGGGGGGATCCGCAAAATCAGCCCCAGCATTTT,CASCRRGDPQNQPQHF
TRBJ1-2,many,TRBV2,TRBD1,TGTGCCAGCAGGGAAAGGTGGCTTGGACAGGGGGACTATGGCTACACCTTC,CASRERWLGQGDYGYTF
TRBJ2-7,once,TRBV28,.,TGTGCCAGCAGTCCCCCCCCTTCTAGGCCATCTAGGAACGAGCAGTACTTC,CASSPPPSRPSRNEQYF
TRBJ1-1,.,TRBV20-1,.,TGCAGTGCTTCAACGTTCTTACAGAACACTGAAGCTTTCTTT,CSASTFLQNTEAFF
TRBJ2-5,few,TRBV7-2,TRBD2,TGTGCCACCAGACCACGGGAGGGATTAGAGACCCAGTACTTC,CATRPREGLETQYF
TRBJ1-2,many,TRBV5-5,TRBD1,TGTGCCAGCAGCTTGAGTCTCCGGACAGGGGGAAATGGCTACACCTTC,CASSLSLRTGGNGYTF
TRBJ2-3,many,TRBV29-1,.,TGCAGCGTTGAACTGCGCTCCGCGAGCACAGATACGCAGTATTTT,CSVELRSASTDTQYF
TRBJ2-3,.,TRBV14,.,TGTGCCAGCAGCCAAGCCAGGGTCTTGGTCGCAGATACGCAGTATTTT,CASSQARVLVADTQYF
TRBJ2-7,many,TRBV2,.,TGTGCCAGCAGGGCCAGAGTAACGGGAGAGCAGTACTTC,CASRARVTGEQYF
TRBJ2-3,many,TRBV2,TRBD1,TGTGCCAGCAGTGAATGGGACAGACACACAGATACGCAGTATTTT,CASSEWDRHTDTQYF
TRBJ1-1,many,TRBV10-3,.,TGTGCCATCAGTGACGGGCGGGGAAGGGCTTTCTTT,CAISDGRGRAFF
TRBJ1-1,many,TRBV28,TRBD1,TGTGCCAGCGCCGGAGGGGGCAGGAAGAACACTGAAGCTTTCTTT,CASAGGGRKNTEAFF
TRBJ2-3,.,TRBV5-4,TRBD2,TGTGCCAGCAGCATGGGACTAGCGGGAGGGCATACGCAGTATTTT,CASSMGLAGGHTQYF
TRBJ2-7,many,TRBV10-3,TRBD2,TGTGCCAGCAGAGCGGGAGACGGGGACGAGCAGTACTTC,CASRAGDGDEQYF
TRBJ1-1,many,TRBV28,.,TGTGCCAGCAGGCCGGGACCCTTCACTGAAGCTTTCTTT,CASRPGPFTEAFF
TRBJ2-7,many,TRBV15,.,TGTGCCACCAGCAGAGGAGCGGGACAGGAGCAGTACTTC,CATSRGAGQEQYF
TRBJ2-1,once,TRBV19,.,TGTGCCAGCCGATCCACGTGGGGGCATGAGCAGTTCTTC,CASRSTWGHEQFF
TRBJ2-1,.,TRBV12-5,TRBD2,TGTGCTAGTGCCACACTCGGGGGGAATGAGCAGTTCTTC,CASATLGGNEQFF
TRBJ2-2,.,TRBV19,.,TGTGCCAGTAGTTCCGGGTGGGGGAGCGGAACCGGGGAGCTGTTTTTT,CASSSGWGSGTGELFF
TRBJ1-2,.,TRBV3-1,TRBD1,TGTGCCAGCAGCCGCGGACAGGGGGCGTCTGGCTACACCTTC,CASSRGQGASGYTF
TRBJ1-2,many,TRBV20-1,.,TGCAGTGGACAACCAGCGAACTATGGCTACACCTTC,CSGQPANYGYTF
TRBJ1-3,few,TRBV7-2,TRBD1,TGTGCCAGCAGCTTAGCGACAGGGTCTGGAAACACCATATATTTT,CASSLATGSGNTIYF
TRBJ2-1,many,TRBV7-3,TRBD2,TGTGCCAGCAGCTTAGCCCCAGCGGGAGGGCAGAATGAGCAGTTCTTC,CASSLAPAGGQNEQFF
TRBJ2-3,few,TRBV10-3,TRBD2,TGTGCCATCAGTGAGTCAGCGGGAGGCCGCACAGATACGCAGTATTTT,CAISESAGGRTDTQYF
TRBJ1-1,many,TRBV19,.,TGTGCCAGTAGTTGGGCAGGCGGCAACACTGAAGCTTTCTTT,CASSWAGGNTEAFF
TRBJ2-3,.,TRBV11-3,TRBD2,TGTGCCAGCAGCTTAGGAGCCGGACTAGCGGGAAACACAGATACGCAGTATTTT,CASSLGAGLAGNTDTQYF
TRBJ2-7,many,TRBV6-1,.,TGTGCCAGTCGGACGAGGTCCTACGAGCAGTACTTC,CASRTRSYEQYF
TRBJ1-1,.,TRBV20-1,.,TGCAGTGCTAGAGTTGATAGGGGCGTACAGAGCTACGGAAAAGCTTTCTTT,CSARVDRGVQSYGKAFF
TRBJ1-1,.,TRBV18,.,TGTGCCAGCTCACCGCTCGACAGATACACTGAAGCTTTCTTT,CASSPLDRYTEAFF
TRBJ2-7,few,TRBV6-5,.,TGTGCCAGCAGTTACTCGCTGACTGATACCTACGAGCAGTACTTC,CASSYSLTDTYEQYF
TRBJ2-1,many,TRBV5-1,TRBD2,TGCGCCAGCAGCCGGAGACTAGCGGGAGGTAATGAGCAGTTCTTC,CASSRRLAGGNEQFF
TRBJ2-7,.,TRBV19,TRBD1,TGTGCCAGTAGTATAGATCTAGTGGGACAGCCTTACGAGCAGTACTTC,CASSIDLVGQPYEQYF